What follows describes a single T cell receptor (beta chain). The record originates from a study of radiation and T cells in renal cell carcinoma. Time point of the sample: blood 4 weeks post-SBRT, at nephrectomy. The treatment is: 15 Gy SBRT to primary tumor, nephrectomy 4 weeks later. The CDR3 is 13 residues long. Germline CDR1 and CDR2: SNHLY and FYNNEI. V was trimmed by 3 bases and J by 7 bases, leaving 10 bases between them. TCRdb keeps only in-frame clones here, not all; method: immunoSEQ multiplex PCR. The table lists approximately 80,000 clones, 80% to 90% of them singletons, with approximately 6.2% in the top ten.

V gene TRBV2 combines with J gene TRBJ1-5; a weak D match, TRBD1 (5 bases). This material consisted of blood, taken from a patient whose treatment included radiotherapy and nephrectomy. This clonotype was sampled from a woman aged 70-85 years with renal cell carcinoma. CDR3 nucleotides: TGTGCCAGCAGTGACGGGGGAGGGCAGCCCCAGCATTTT. Translation: CASSDGGGQPQHF.